Below are 31 T cell receptor beta chains sequenced from a single sample in a study of blood T cell repertoires in COVID-19. Assay used: immunoSEQ multiplex PCR; TCRdb lists only in-frame clones, some missing. The top ten hold about 3% of the sample, which has roughly 220,000 clones, 70% to 90% seen once. The sequenced sample consisted of peripheral blood. These receptors were taken from a man aged 55 to 70 with acute or convalescent COVID-19.

The chain uses TRBV25-1 and TRBJ1-6; no clear D. The CDR3 length is 15 residues. V was trimmed by 2 bases and J by 0 bases, leaving 5 bases between them. The germline V gene encodes CDR1 MGHDK and CDR2 SYGVNS. CDR3 residues: CASSEGFSYNSPLHF. The DNA for the CDR3 is TGTGCCAGCAGTGAAGGCTTCTCCTATAATTCACCCCTCCACTTT. The full variable domain, its missing parts supplied by reference TRBV25-1 and TRBJ1-6, is EADIYQTPRYLVIGTGKKITLECSQTMGHDKMYWYQQDPGMELHLIHYSYGVNSTEKGDLSSESTVSRIRTEHFPLTLESARPSHTSQYLCASSEGFSYNSPLHFGNGTRLTVT.

The rearrangement joins TRBV12-3 or TRBV12-4 to TRBJ2-3, with TRBD2 as a possible D gene (5 bases). V was trimmed by 10 bases and J by 0 bases, leaving 11 bases between them. The CDR3 contains 13 residues. DNA for the CDR3: TGTGCCACCGCTTCGGGGAGCACAGATACGCAGTATTTT. Amino acid sequence: CATASGSTDTQYF.

This chain joins TRBV30 and TRBJ1-1, with D perhaps TRBD1 (5 bases). This CDR3 spans 15 amino acids. The germline V gene encodes CDR1 GTSNPN and CDR2 SVGIG (reference sequence). Trimming left V 2 bases short and J 3 bases short, with 16 bases between. Here the CDR3 DNA reads TGTGCCTGGAGTCCTACCGGGGGGTCACACACTGAAGCTTTCTTT. As protein: CAWSPTGGSHTEAFF.

The rearrangement uses TRBV19 and TRBJ1-2; D remains unclear. V lost 5 bases and J lost 1, with 17 bases in between. Per germline, CDR1 LNHDA and CDR2 SQIVND (reference sequence). The CDR3 is 16 residues long. In nucleotides, the CDR3 is TGTGCCAGTAGTCCGTTAACCCTGACACTTAACTATGGCTACACCTTC. This codes for CASSPLTLTLNYGYTF.

V gene TRBV6-5 combines with J gene TRBJ1-5, with D unresolved. V lost 0 bases, J lost 6 bases, and 15 bases lay in between. The CDR3 loop spans 16 amino acids. Germline assignment: CDR1 MNHEY and CDR2 SVGAGI. CDR3 residues: CASSYSPGLRGQPQHF. For the CDR3, the DNA is TGTGCCAGCAGTTACTCCCCCGGCTTGCGGGGTCAGCCCCAGCATTTT.

The chain joins TRBV7-2 to TRBJ2-3; D might be TRBD2 (6 bases). The CDR3 consists of 15 residues. Germline loops: CDR1 SGHTA, CDR2 FQGNSA. Trimming cost V 4 bases and J 1 base, with 12 bases left between them. CDR3 residues: CASSSLPGGTDTQYF. In DNA, the CDR3 is TGTGCCAGCAGCTCTCTCCCGGGGGGCACAGATACGCAGTATTTT.

The J gene is TRBJ2-5, the V gene TRBV19; tentatively, D is TRBD2 (6 bases). Deletions cut 0 bases from V and 4 bases from J, with 12 bases between. CDR3 length equals 15 residues. Germline-derived CDR1 and CDR2 are LNHDA and SQIVND (reference sequence). The DNA of the CDR3 is TGTGCCAGTAGTATAGACGGGACTCGGGGAGAGACCCAGTACTTC. Translated: CASSIDGTRGETQYF.

The table lists this clone with a few counts. This rearrangement joins TRBV5-6 to TRBJ2-1; 10 nucleotides align to TRBD2. The CDR3 is 16 amino acids. Germline trimming cut 4 bases from V and 4 bases from J; bases unmatched to any gene: 8. Germline CDR1 is SGHDT and CDR2 is YYEEEE. CDR3 coding DNA: TGTGCCAGCAGCCAGCGACCGGGACTAGCGTACAATGAGCAGTTCTTC. It yields the protein CASSQRPGLAYNEQFF. The full variable domain, with the rest looked up from reference TRBV5-6 and TRBJ2-1, is DAGVTQSPTHLIKTRGQQVTLRCSPKSGHDTVSWYQQALGQGPQFIFQYYEEEERQRGNFPDRFSGHQFPNYSSELNVNALLLGDSALYLCASSQRPGLAYNEQFFGPGTRLTVL.

The CDR3 is CASSQDLRGANEKLFF. Written as DNA, the CDR3 is TGTGCCAGCAGCCAAGATCTTCGAGGCGCTAATGAAAAACTGTTTTTT. This sequence joins TRBV14 and TRBJ1-4; no definite D call. V gave up 0 bases and J gave up 3 bases, with 11 bases separating them. CDR1 and CDR2 (germline): SGHDN, FVKESK. The CDR3 has 16 residues.

A single count supports this clone. This chain connects TRBV4-2 to TRBJ1-5; no clear D gene. The CDR3 is 19 amino acids. Trimming stripped 1 base from V and 0 bases from J, with 19 bases between. Germline V gene sequence: CDR1 LGHNA, CDR2 YNFKEQ. This CDR3 reads CASSQVVREARYSNQPQHF. Here the CDR3 DNA reads TGTGCCAGCAGCCAAGTCGTGAGGGAGGCCCGGTATAGCAATCAGCCCCAGCATTTT.

V is TRBV5-1 and J is TRBJ1-6, with D perhaps TRBD1 (6 bases). Trimming pared 3 bases from V and 7 bases from J, leaving 14 bases between. CDR1 and CDR2 from the germline V gene are SGHRS and YFSETQ. The CDR3 consists of 15 residues. CDR3 sequence: CASSWDRQANSPLHF. CDR3 in DNA: TGCGCCAGCAGCTGGGACCGACAGGCGAATTCACCCCTCCACTTT.

The chain joins TRBV6-2 or TRBV6-3 to TRBJ2-1; a possible D gene is TRBD2 (5 bases). The V end lost 2 bases, the J end lost 9 bases, and 8 bases lay between the germline ends. This CDR3 spans 12 amino acids. Germline loops: CDR1 MNHEY, CDR2 SVGEGT. CDR3 protein: CASSYTTSEQFF. CDR3 coding DNA: TGTGCCAGCAGTTACACCACTAGTGAGCAGTTCTTC.

The V and J genes are TRBV5-4 and TRBJ2-7, with D unresolved. Germline V CDR1 and CDR2: SGHNT, YYREEE (reference sequence). Trimming removed 4 bases from V and 0 bases from J, with 5 bases in between. The CDR3 has 12 residues. CDR3 sequence reads: CASSGSSYEQYF. The CDR3 region has the DNA TGTGCCAGCAGCGGCAGCTCCTACGAGCAGTACTTC.

The DNA of the CDR3 is TGTGCCAGCAGTGGGGTGGGCAGGATGAACACTGAAGCTTTCTTT. It specifies CASSGVGRMNTEAFF. V gene TRBV2 combines with J gene TRBJ1-1; D call uncertain. The germline CDR1 and CDR2 sequences are SNHLY and FYNNEI. The V end lost 4 bases, the J end lost 0 bases, and 12 bases lay between the germline ends. CDR3 length: 15 residues.

This chain links TRBV6-2 or TRBV6-3 with TRBJ2-7, with 9 nucleotides matching TRBD1. The junction had 19 bases not matched to a gene; V was cut back by 10 bases and J by 6 bases. Germline V lookup: CDR1 MNHEY, CDR2 SVGEGT. The CDR3 sequence is 16 residues long. CDR3 sequence reads: CATNPHQGQGGGEQYF. The CDR3, as DNA: TGTGCCACCAACCCCCACCAGGGACAGGGTGGAGGCGAGCAGTACTTC.

V and J are TRBV18 and TRBJ2-2; D may be TRBD1 (6 bases). Germline lookup yields CDR1 KGHSH and CDR2 LQKENI. The CDR3 extends over 15 amino acids. With 4 bases removed from V and 2 bases from J, the gap between germline ends came to 11 bases. The CDR3 DNA follows: TGTGCCAGCTCACGACAGGAATTTAACACCGGGGAGCTGTTTTTT. The encoded protein is CASSRQEFNTGELFF.

The chain uses TRBV19 and TRBJ1-4; 7 bases agree with TRBD1. Per the germline V gene, CDR1 is LNHDA and CDR2 is SQIVND (reference sequence). With V trimmed by 4 bases and J by 6 bases, 5 bases remained unmatched. The CDR3 has 14 residues. CDR3: CASSTLDRDEKLFF. CDR3 nucleotide sequence: TGTGCCAGTAGTACCCTCGACAGGGATGAAAAACTGTTTTTT.

The rearrangement links TRBV6-5 to TRBJ1-5; D may be TRBD1 (6 bases). The CDR3 length is 14 residues. CDR1 is MNHEY, CDR2 SVGAGI, per germline. The V end lost 4 bases, the J end lost 4 bases, and 11 bases lay between the germline ends. DNA of the CDR3: TGTGCCAGCAGTTCCGTGAGGGGGAATCAGCCCCAGCATTTT. This codes for CASSSVRGNQPQHF.

The chain uses TRBV6-4 and TRBJ1-1; D ambiguous. With 8 bases removed from V and 1 base from J, the gap between germline ends came to 11 bases. Germline lookup yields CDR1 MRHNA and CDR2 SNTAGT. The CDR3 loop spans 13 amino acids. In DNA form, the CDR3 reads TGTGCCAGCGCTAGGGAGTGGAACACTGAAGCTTTCTTT. The encoded protein is CASAREWNTEAFF.

This clone was seen a single time. This chain links TRBV7-2 with TRBJ2-2, with D hard to call. CDR3 size: 13 residues. V was clipped by 6 bases and J by 1 base, with 6 bases between them. The germline V gene encodes CDR1 SGHTA and CDR2 FQGNSA. The CDR3 DNA follows: TGTGCCAGCAGACTACAGAACACCGGGGAGCTGTTTTTT. Amino acids: CASRLQNTGELFF.

This clone appeared once. V usage is TRBV2 and J usage is TRBJ1-5; 8 positions match TRBD1. CDR3 size: 15 residues. The V gene's germline CDR1 is SNHLY and CDR2 FYNNEI. Trimming took 5 bases from V and 3 from J; bases not matched to a gene: 6. The CDR3 DNA is TGTGCCAGCAGTCGAATGGGACAGGCCAATCAGCCCCAGCATTTT. It codes for CASSRMGQANQPQHF.

This clone has more than one count but fewer than ten. The rearrangement joins TRBV9 to TRBJ2-5; 9 bases align to TRBD2. From germline, CDR1 is SGDLS and CDR2 YYNGEE. V dropped 3 bases and J dropped 1; count of bases not matched to a gene: 1. The CDR3 has 14 residues. The CDR3 spells CASSGGGAQETQYF. DNA of the CDR3: TGTGCCAGCAGCGGCGGGGGGGCCCAAGAGACCCAGTACTTC.

This chain uses TRBV30 with TRBJ2-5, with 15 nucleotides matching TRBD2. CDR1 is GTSNPN, CDR2 SVGIG, per germline (reference sequence). V lost 4 bases and J lost 2; bases outside the gene matches: 11. This CDR3 is built from 18 residues. The CDR3 is CAWNGIGTSGGFQETQYF. Here the CDR3 DNA reads TGTGCCTGGAATGGTATCGGGACTAGCGGGGGGTTTCAAGAGACCCAGTACTTC.

V usage is TRBV5-4 and J usage is TRBJ2-1; 12 bases align to TRBD2. CDR3 length: 15 residues. CDR1 and CDR2 (germline): SGHNT, YYREEE (reference sequence). Trimming took 5 bases from V and 7 from J; bases not matched to a gene: 7. CDR3 loop: CASRPLAGGQNEQFF. The CDR3, as DNA: TGTGCCAGCAGACCACTAGCGGGGGGTCAAAATGAGCAGTTCTTC. The variable domain in full, completed from reference TRBV5-4 and TRBJ2-1, reads ETGVTQSPTHLIKTRGQQVTLRCSSQSGHNTVSWYQQALGQGPQFIFQYYREEENGRGNFPPRFSGLQFPNYSSELNVNALELDDSALYLCASRPLAGGQNEQFFGPGTRLTVL.

J is TRBJ2-7 and V is TRBV7-2; D is undetermined. The germline V gene has CDR1 SGHTA and CDR2 FQGNSA. There are 13 residues in the CDR3. Trimming cost V 6 bases and J 2 bases, with 11 bases left between them. The CDR3 region is CASSLRLAYEQYF. In DNA form, the CDR3 reads TGTGCCAGCAGTTTAAGGCTAGCCTACGAGCAGTACTTC.

The rearrangement uses TRBV28 and TRBJ1-1, with D perhaps TRBD1 (5 bases). The CDR3 covers 12 residues. The V gene's germline CDR1 is MDHEN and CDR2 SYDVKM. V was shortened by 3 bases and J by 6 bases, with 8 bases between the two germline ends. CDR3 DNA sequence: TGTGCCAGCAGTTTGGCGGGGGCTGAAGCTTTCTTT. It translates to CASSLAGAEAFF.

The V call is TRBV19, the J call TRBJ2-5; 11 positions match TRBD1. This CDR3 comprises 16 residues. With 4 bases clipped from V and 3 bases from J, the junction kept 7 bases outside the gene matches. Per the germline V gene, CDR1 is LNHDA and CDR2 is SQIVND (reference sequence). The CDR3 nucleotides are TGTGCCAGTAGTAGAGGACAGGGGGCGCGGGAAGAGACCCAGTACTTC. It encodes CASSRGQGAREETQYF.

The gene calls are TRBV6-5 and TRBJ1-6, with 7 nucleotides matching TRBD1. CDR3 size: 15 residues. Trimming took 0 bases from V and 6 from J; bases not matched to a gene: 2. CDR1 is MNHEY, CDR2 SVGAGI, per germline. The CDR3 DNA reads as TGTGCCAGCAGTTACTCACAGGGGTTTAATTCACCCCTCCACTTT. As protein: CASSYSQGFNSPLHF.

The chain has TRBV6-4 and TRBJ2-7, with D possibly being TRBD2 (7 bases). V was clipped by 1 base and J by 5 bases, with 18 bases between them. The CDR3 totals 16 residues. Germline assignment: CDR1 MRHNA and CDR2 SNTAGT. The CDR3 sequence: CASSDLGGAQRNEQYF. CDR3 nucleotides: TGTGCCAGCAGTGACTTGGGGGGGGCGCAGCGAAACGAGCAGTACTTC.

The V call is TRBV9, the J call TRBJ2-7, with 7 bases matching TRBD1. The CDR3 covers 15 residues. Germline assignment: CDR1 SGDLS and CDR2 YYNGEE. J lost 2 bases, V lost 4 bases, and 9 bases had no gene match. The CDR3 bases are TGTGCCAGCAGCTACCGGGACAGACCTACCTACGAGCAGTACTTC. Encoded protein: CASSYRDRPTYEQYF.

The chain has TRBV15 and TRBJ2-1, with TRBD2 matching over 9 bases. This CDR3 has 16 residues. Germline values: CDR1 LNHNV, CDR2 YYDKDF (reference sequence). J was trimmed by 6 bases and V by 0 bases; bases with no gene match: 6. CDR3 loop: CATSRDLGRGGNEQFF. The DNA for the CDR3 is TGTGCCACCAGCAGAGATCTGGGGCGGGGGGGCAATGAGCAGTTCTTC.